The 19 T cell receptor beta chains listed next were all sequenced from one sample in a study of shared clonotypes between healthy human individuals. The protocol was immunoSEQ multiplex PCR, while the TCRdb copy is restricted to in-frame clones and leaves out a portion. The profile covers approximately 460,000 clones, with approximately 77% appearing a single time and about 11% taken by the ten largest. Sequencing used PBMCs. Every receptor here comes from a woman between 35 and 50 years old in good health. Some clones in this sample may be carry-over from other donors' samples.

V usage is TRBV7-6 and J usage is TRBJ2-2, with 11 bases aligning to TRBD2. Germline trimming cut 5 bases from V and 3 bases from J; bases unmatched to any gene: 5. The CDR3 consists of 16 residues. Germline V gene lookup returns CDR1 SGHVS and CDR2 FNYEAQ. The CDR3 nucleotides are TGTGCCAGCAGCCTTAGCGGGAGGGCCGACACCGGGGAGCTGTTTTTT. Protein: CASSLSGRADTGELFF.

The chain carries TRBV6-5 and TRBJ2-2, with 9 bases matching TRBD1. Looked up from germline, CDR1 is MNHEY and CDR2 is SVGAGI. The J segment lost 4 bases and the V segment lost 6 bases, leaving 3 bases of the junction unmatched. The CDR3 length is 14 residues. CDR3 coding DNA: TGTGCCAGCAGGCCACAGGGGGCCACCGGGGAGCTGTTTTTT. Amino acid sequence: CASRPQGATGELFF.

Comment on this clone: The junction and the germline gene differ at one end; a read error may be behind it. The gene calls are TRBV7-9 and TRBJ2-6; 9 bases match TRBD1. The CDR3 covers 19 residues. Germline CDR1 SEHNR, CDR2 FQNEAQ (reference sequence). CDR3 in amino acids: CASSSRDRDYVSGADVLTF. The CDR3 region has the DNA TGTGCCAGCAGTTCCAGGGACAGGGATTACGTCTCTGGGGCCGACGTCCTGACTTTC.

The genes are TRBV15 and TRBJ2-7; unclear D gene. The CDR3 loop spans 13 amino acids. V dropped 0 bases and J dropped 2 bases, with 5 bases sitting between them. Germline CDR1 reads LNHNV; CDR2 reads YYDKDF (reference sequence). CDR3 nucleotide sequence: TGTGCCACCAGCAGAGACGCTACCTACGAGCAGTACTTC. Its translation: CATSRDATYEQYF.

This chain uses TRBV6-5 with TRBJ2-7; TRBD1 agrees at 7 bases. Losses at the gene ends were 6 bases for V and 7 bases for J; bases not matched to a gene: 12. The CDR3 consists of 14 residues. From germline, CDR1 is MNHEY and CDR2 SVGAGI. The CDR3: CASRHRTGLREQYF. The CDR3 nucleotides read TGTGCCAGCAGGCACCGGACAGGCCTACGGGAGCAGTACTTC.

This chain joins TRBV30 and TRBJ1-2; D ambiguous. The CDR3 extends over 15 amino acids. Deletions cut 1 base from V and 7 bases from J, with 19 bases between. Germline CDR1 GTSNPN, CDR2 SVGIG (reference sequence). The CDR3 loop reads CAWSALGQVGSGYTF. The CDR3 DNA reads TGTGCCTGGAGTGCCCTGGGCCAGGTTGGTAGTGGCTACACCTTC.

CDR3 sequence: CASSSGAPVEQYF. CDR3 DNA sequence: TGTGCCAGCAGCTCCGGGGCCCCTGTGGAGCAGTACTTC. This sequence joins TRBV5-8 and TRBJ2-7; TRBD1 or TRBD2 may be the D gene (5 bases each). Germline CDR1 SGHTS, CDR2 YDEGEE. Trimming took off 3 bases at V and 7 bases at J, with 14 bases between the two ends. The CDR3 contains 13 residues.

The chain has TRBV7-2 and TRBJ2-7; D remains unclear. The germline V gene has CDR1 SGHTA and CDR2 FQGNSA. V lost 7 bases and J lost 0, with 19 bases in between. The CDR3 length is 16 residues. The CDR3 sequence is CASTPRLGLSSYEQYF. CDR3 nucleotides: TGTGCCAGCACCCCCCGGTTGGGCCTGAGCTCCTACGAGCAGTACTTC.

The rearrangement uses TRBV9 and TRBJ1-1, with no clear D. The CDR3 extends over 13 amino acids. Germline V gene lookup returns CDR1 SGDLS and CDR2 YYNGEE. V lost 7 bases to trimming and J lost 0 bases, with 10 bases between them. The CDR3 sequence is CASQNALNTEAFF. The CDR3 DNA follows: TGTGCCAGCCAAAACGCCTTGAACACTGAAGCTTTCTTT.

The V and J genes are TRBV6-1 and TRBJ1-4; D is unresolved. The CDR3 contains 12 residues. Germline assignment: CDR1 MNHNS and CDR2 SASEGT. Trimming stripped 1 base from V and 7 bases from J, with 4 bases between. CDR3 sequence reads: CASSEVGEKLFF. The DNA of the CDR3 is TGTGCCAGCAGTGAAGTTGGTGAAAAACTGTTTTTT.

Comment on this clone: A read error is possible here, since a much larger clone lies one base away. The DNA is omitted, as the CDR3 cannot be located on it reliably, and the CDR3 follows TCRdb's listing. The same CDR3 is also encoded by other DNA sequences in this sample. The rearrangement links TRBV29-1 to TRBJ1-1. CDR1 is SQVTM and CDR2 is ANQGSEA in the germline V gene. Ends included, the CDR3 has 16 residues. The CDR3 sequence is CSVGSGILRAYTEAFF.

The V and J genes are TRBV4-1 and TRBJ2-7, with 7 bases fitting TRBD1. Trimming cost V 4 bases and J 6 bases; bases outside gene matches: 6. Germline CDR1 reads MGHRA; CDR2 reads YSYEKL. There are 13 residues in the CDR3. The CDR3 loop is CASSPTYRGEQYF. The DNA for the CDR3 is TGCGCCAGCAGCCCGACCTACAGGGGCGAGCAGTACTTC.

V usage is TRBV7-9 and J usage is TRBJ1-2, with unresolved D. Trimming pared 2 bases from V and 3 bases from J, leaving 13 bases between. This CDR3 region has 15 residues. Germline CDR1 SEHNR, CDR2 FQNEAQ (reference sequence). The DNA for the CDR3 is TGTGCCAGCAGCTTAAGTACCGGCGGAGACTATGGCTACACCTTC. Translated: CASSLSTGGDYGYTF. The variable domain in full, completed from reference TRBV7-9 and TRBJ1-2, reads DTGVSQNPRHKITKRGQNVTFRCDPISEHNRLYWYRQTLGQGPEFLTYFQNEAQLEKSRLLSDRFSAERPKGSFSTLEIQRTEQGDSAMYLCASSLSTGGDYGYTFGSGTRLTVV.

The DNA of the CDR3 is TGTGCCAGCAGCCTAAGCGGGAGCGCAGATACGCAGTATTTT. Its protein product is CASSLSGSADTQYF. This sequence joins TRBV7-7 and TRBJ2-3, with TRBD2 matching over 8 bases. Losses at the gene ends were 5 bases for V and 4 bases for J; bases not matched to a gene: 5. Germline V gene lookup returns CDR1 SSHAT and CDR2 FNYEAQ (reference sequence). This CDR3 is built from 14 residues.

The chain carries TRBV30 and TRBJ1-4; 9 bases are a match to TRBD1. The CDR3 spans 14 residues. The V segment lost 3 bases and the J segment 5 bases; nucleotides outside the gene matches: 4. The germline V gene encodes CDR1 GTSNPN and CDR2 SVGIG (reference sequence). In DNA form, the CDR3 reads TGTGCCTGGAGGAGGACAGGGGCCAATGAAAAACTGTTTTTT. It codes for CAWRRTGANEKLFF.

With respect to this clone: A far larger clone is a single base away, which makes a read error likely. This sequence joins TRBV30 and TRBJ2-7, with 11 bases that match TRBD2. The CDR3 totals 16 residues. Looked up from germline, CDR1 is GTSNPN and CDR2 is SVGIG (reference sequence). CDR3 sequence reads: CAWSLLAGGPSNERYF. The CDR3 nucleotides are TGTGCCTGGAGTCTTTTAGCGGGAGGGCCCTCCAACGAGCGGTACTTC. Filled out from reference TRBV30 and TRBJ2-7, the complete variable domain reads SQTIHQWPATLVQPVGSPLSLECTVEGTSNPNLYWYRQAAGRGLQLLFYSVGIGQISSEVPQNLSASRPQDRQFILSSKKLLLSDSGFYLCAWSLLAGGPSNERYFGPGTRLTVT.

CDR3 in amino acids: CASSSYTGVPNYTF. CDR3 nucleotide sequence: TGTGCCAGCAGCTCCTACACAGGTGTCCCTAACTACACCTTC. This sequence joins TRBV5-6 and TRBJ1-2; tentative D call: TRBD1 (5 bases). The V and J ends lost 3 bases and 10 bases respectively, with 19 bases between them. Germline lookup yields CDR1 SGHDT and CDR2 YYEEEE. CDR3 length: 14 residues.

This rearrangement joins TRBV6-5 to TRBJ2-1; 9 nucleotides align to TRBD2. Germline trimming cut 6 bases from V and 5 bases from J; bases unmatched to any gene: 8. Germline CDR1 and CDR2: MNHEY and SVGAGI. The CDR3 totals 15 residues. The CDR3 bases are TGTGCCAGCAGCTCTTGGACTAGCGCGAACAATGAGCAGTTCTTC. Its translation is CASSSWTSANNEQFF.

This sequence joins TRBV9 and TRBJ2-2; tentatively, D is TRBD1 (5 bases). V was pared by 0 bases and J by 4 bases, with 10 bases between. CDR1 and CDR2 from the germline V gene are SGDLS and YYNGEE. CDR3 length: 15 residues. The CDR3 loop reads CASSVGGDPTGELFF. As DNA, the CDR3 is TGTGCCAGCAGCGTAGGGGGCGACCCCACCGGGGAGCTGTTTTTT. The variable domain in full, completed from reference TRBV9 and TRBJ2-2, reads DSGVTQTPKHLITATGQRVTLRCSPRSGDLSVYWYQQSLDQGLQFLIQYYNGEERAKGNILERFSAQQFPDLHSELNLSSLELGDSALYFCASSVGGDPTGELFFGEGSRLTVL.